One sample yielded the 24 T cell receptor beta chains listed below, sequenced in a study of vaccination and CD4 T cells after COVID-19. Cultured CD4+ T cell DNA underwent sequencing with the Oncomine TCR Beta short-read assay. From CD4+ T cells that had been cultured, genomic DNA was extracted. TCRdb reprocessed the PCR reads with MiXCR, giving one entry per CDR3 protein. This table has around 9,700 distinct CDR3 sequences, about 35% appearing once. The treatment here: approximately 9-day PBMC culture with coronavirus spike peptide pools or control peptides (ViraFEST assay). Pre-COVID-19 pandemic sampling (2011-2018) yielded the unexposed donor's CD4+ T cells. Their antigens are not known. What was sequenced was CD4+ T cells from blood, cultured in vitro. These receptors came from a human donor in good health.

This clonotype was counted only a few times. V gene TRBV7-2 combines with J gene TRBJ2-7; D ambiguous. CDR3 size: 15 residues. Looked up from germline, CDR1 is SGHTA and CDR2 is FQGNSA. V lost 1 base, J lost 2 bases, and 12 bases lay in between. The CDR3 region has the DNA TGTGCCAGCAGCTTAGGCTTAGCCCAGACCTACGAGCAGTACTTC. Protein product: CASSLGLAQTYEQYF.

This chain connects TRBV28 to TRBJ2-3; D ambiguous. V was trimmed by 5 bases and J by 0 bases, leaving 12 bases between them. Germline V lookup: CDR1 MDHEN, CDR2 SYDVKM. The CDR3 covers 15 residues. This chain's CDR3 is CASSPSRPSTDTQYF. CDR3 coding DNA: TGTGCCAGCAGTCCCAGCCGACCTAGCACAGATACGCAGTATTTT. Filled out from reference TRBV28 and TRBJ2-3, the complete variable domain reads DVKVTQSSRYLVKRTGEKVFLECVQDMDHENMFWYRQDPGLGLRLIYFSYDVKMKEKGDIPEGYSVSREKKERFSLILESASTNQTSMYLCASSPSRPSTDTQYFGPGTRLTVL.

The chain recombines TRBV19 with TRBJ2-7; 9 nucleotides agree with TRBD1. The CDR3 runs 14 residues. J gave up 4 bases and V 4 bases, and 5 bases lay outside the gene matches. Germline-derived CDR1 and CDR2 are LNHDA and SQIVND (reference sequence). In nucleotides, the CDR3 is TGTGCCAGTAGTACCGGACAGGGGTGGTACGAGCAGTACTTC. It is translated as CASSTGQGWYEQYF.

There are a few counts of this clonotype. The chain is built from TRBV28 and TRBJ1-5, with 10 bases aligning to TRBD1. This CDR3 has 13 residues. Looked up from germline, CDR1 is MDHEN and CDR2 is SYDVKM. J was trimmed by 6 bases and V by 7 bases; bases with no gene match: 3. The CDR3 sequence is CASNDRGLQPQHF. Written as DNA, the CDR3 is TGTGCCAGCAACGACAGGGGGCTTCAGCCCCAGCATTTT.

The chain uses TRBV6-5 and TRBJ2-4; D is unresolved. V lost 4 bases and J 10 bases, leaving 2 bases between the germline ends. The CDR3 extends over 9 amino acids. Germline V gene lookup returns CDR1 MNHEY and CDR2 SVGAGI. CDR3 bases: TGTGCCAGCAGTTCAATTCAGTACTTC. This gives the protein CASSSIQYF.

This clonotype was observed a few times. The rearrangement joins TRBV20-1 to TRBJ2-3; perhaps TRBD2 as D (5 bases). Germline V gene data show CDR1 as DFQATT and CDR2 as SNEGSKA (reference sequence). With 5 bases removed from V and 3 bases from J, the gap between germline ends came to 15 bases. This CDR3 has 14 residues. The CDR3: CSALKRRSTDTQYF. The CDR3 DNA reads TGCAGTGCTTTAAAGCGGAGGAGTACAGATACGCAGTATTTT.

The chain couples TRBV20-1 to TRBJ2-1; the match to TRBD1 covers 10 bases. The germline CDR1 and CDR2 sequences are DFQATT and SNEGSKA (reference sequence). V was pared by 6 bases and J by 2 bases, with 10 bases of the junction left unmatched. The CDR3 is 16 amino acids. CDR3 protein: CSASRDRGATYNEQFF. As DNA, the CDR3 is TGCAGTGCCAGTCGGGACAGGGGCGCTACCTACAATGAGCAGTTCTTC.

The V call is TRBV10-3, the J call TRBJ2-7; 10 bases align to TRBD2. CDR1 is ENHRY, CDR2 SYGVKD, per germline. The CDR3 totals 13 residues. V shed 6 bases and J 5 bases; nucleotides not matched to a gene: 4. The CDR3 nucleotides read TGTGCCATCAGCGGGACTAGCGACCACGAGCAGTACTTC. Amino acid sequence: CAISGTSDHEQYF.

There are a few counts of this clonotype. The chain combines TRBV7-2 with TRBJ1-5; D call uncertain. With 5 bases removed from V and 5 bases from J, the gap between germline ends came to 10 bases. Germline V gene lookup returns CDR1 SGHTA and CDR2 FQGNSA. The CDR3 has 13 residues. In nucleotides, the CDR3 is TGTGCCAGCAGCATTGGTTCTCATCAGCCCCAGCATTTT. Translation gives CASSIGSHQPQHF.

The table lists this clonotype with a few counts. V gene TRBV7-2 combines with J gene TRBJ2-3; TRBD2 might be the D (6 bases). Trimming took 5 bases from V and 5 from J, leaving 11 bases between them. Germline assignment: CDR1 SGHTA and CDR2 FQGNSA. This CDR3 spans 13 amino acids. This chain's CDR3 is CASSRVGGDTQYF. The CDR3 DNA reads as TGTGCCAGCAGCCGAGTGGGGGGAGATACGCAGTATTTT.

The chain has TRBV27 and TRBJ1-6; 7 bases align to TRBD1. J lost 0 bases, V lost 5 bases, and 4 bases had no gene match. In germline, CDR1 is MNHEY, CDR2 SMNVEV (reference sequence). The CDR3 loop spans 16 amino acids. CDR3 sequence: CASSPQGTSYNSPLHF. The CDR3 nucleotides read TGTGCCAGCAGTCCACAGGGGACCTCCTATAATTCACCCCTCCACTTT.

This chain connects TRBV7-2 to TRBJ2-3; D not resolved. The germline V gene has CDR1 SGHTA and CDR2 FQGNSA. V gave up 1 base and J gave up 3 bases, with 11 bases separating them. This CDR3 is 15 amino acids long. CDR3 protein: CASSLGASRTDTQYF. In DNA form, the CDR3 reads TGTGCCAGCAGCTTAGGGGCAAGTCGTACAGATACGCAGTATTTT. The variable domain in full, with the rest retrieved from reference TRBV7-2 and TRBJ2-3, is GAGVSQSPSNKVTEKGKDVELRCDPISGHTALYWYRQSLGQGLEFLIYFQGNSAPDKSGLPSDRFSAERTGGSVSTLTIQRTQQEDSAVYLCASSLGASRTDTQYFGPGTRLTVL.

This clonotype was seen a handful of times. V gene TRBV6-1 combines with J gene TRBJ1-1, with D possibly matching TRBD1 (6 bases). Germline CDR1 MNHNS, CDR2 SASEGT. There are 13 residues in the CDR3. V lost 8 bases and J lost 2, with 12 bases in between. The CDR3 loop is CASGPQGNTEAFF. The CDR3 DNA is TGTGCCAGCGGGCCACAGGGTAACACTGAAGCTTTCTTT.

The CDR3, as DNA: TGTGCCAGCAGTGGACCTAAGGCTAGCGGGGCCTCCTACAATGAGCAGTTCTTC. Amino acid sequence: CASSGPKASGASYNEQFF. This chain links TRBV6-1 with TRBJ2-1; 9 bases match TRBD2. After removal of 4 bases from V and 0 bases from J, the junction contained 10 bases not matched to a gene. Germline V gene data show CDR1 as MNHNS and CDR2 as SASEGT. The CDR3 runs 18 residues.

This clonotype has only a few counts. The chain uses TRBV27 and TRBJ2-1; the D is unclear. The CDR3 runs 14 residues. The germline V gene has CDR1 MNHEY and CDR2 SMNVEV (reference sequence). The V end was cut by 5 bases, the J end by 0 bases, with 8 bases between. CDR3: CASSRVSSYNEQFF. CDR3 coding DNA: TGTGCCAGCAGTCGAGTAAGCTCCTACAATGAGCAGTTCTTC.

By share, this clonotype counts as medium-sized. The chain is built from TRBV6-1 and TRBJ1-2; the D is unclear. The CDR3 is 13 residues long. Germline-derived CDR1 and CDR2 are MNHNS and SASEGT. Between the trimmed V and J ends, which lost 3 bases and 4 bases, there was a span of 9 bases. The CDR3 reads CASSETQSYGYTF. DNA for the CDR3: TGTGCCAGCAGTGAGACACAGAGCTATGGCTACACCTTC.

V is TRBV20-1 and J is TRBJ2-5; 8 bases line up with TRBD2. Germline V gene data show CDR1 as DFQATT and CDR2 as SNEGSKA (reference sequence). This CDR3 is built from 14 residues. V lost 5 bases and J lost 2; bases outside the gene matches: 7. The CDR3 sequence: CSAAPGTRQETQYF. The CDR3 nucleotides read TGCAGTGCTGCCCCCGGGACTAGACAAGAGACCCAGTACTTC.

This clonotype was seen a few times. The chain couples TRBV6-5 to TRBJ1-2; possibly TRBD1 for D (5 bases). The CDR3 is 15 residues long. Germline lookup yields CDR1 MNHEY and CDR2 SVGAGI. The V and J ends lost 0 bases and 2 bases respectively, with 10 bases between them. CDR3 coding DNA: TGTGCCAGCAGTTACTCTCGGGGGACGAACTATGGCTACACCTTC. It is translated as CASSYSRGTNYGYTF.

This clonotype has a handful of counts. The CDR3 nucleotides are TGCAGTGCTAGAGGAACAGGGGTGGCTGAAGCTTTCTTT. It yields the protein CSARGTGVAEAFF. The V and J genes are TRBV20-1 and TRBJ1-1, with 7 bases aligning to TRBD1. V shed 1 base and J 6 bases; nucleotides not matched to a gene: 5. In germline, CDR1 is DFQATT, CDR2 SNEGSKA (reference sequence). This CDR3 has 13 residues.

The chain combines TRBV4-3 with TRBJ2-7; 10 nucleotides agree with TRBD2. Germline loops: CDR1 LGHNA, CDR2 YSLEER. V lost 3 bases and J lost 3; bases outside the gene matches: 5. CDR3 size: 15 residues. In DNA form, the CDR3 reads TGCGCCAGCAGCCACACACTAGCGGGGCACTACGAGCAGTACTTC. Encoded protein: CASSHTLAGHYEQYF.

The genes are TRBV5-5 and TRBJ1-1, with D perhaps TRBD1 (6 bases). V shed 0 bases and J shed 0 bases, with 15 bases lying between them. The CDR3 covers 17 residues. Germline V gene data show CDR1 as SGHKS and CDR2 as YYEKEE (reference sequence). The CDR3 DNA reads TGTGCCAGCAGCTTGGTGGGAACAGGGATACTGAACACTGAAGCTTTCTTT. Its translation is CASSLVGTGILNTEAFF.

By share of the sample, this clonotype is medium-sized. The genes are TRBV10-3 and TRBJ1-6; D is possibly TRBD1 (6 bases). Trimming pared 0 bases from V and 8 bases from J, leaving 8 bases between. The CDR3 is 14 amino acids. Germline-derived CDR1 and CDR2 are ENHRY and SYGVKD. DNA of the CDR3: TGTGCCATCAGTGAGTCGGACAGAGATTCACCCCTCCACTTT. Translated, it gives CAISESDRDSPLHF.

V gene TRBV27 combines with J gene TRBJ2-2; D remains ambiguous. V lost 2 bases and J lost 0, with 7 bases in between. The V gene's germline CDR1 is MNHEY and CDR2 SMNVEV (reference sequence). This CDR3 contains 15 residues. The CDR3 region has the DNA TGTGCCAGCAGTTTAGACGGTGCGAACACCGGGGAGCTGTTTTTT. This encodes CASSLDGANTGELFF.

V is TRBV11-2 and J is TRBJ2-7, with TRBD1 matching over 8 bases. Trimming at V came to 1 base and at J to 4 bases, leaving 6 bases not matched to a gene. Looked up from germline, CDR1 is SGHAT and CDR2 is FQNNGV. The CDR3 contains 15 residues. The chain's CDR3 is CASSLVPGQGYEQYF. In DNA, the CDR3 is TGTGCCAGCAGCTTAGTCCCAGGACAGGGTTACGAGCAGTACTTC. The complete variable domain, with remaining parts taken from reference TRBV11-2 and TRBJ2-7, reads EAGVAQSPRYKIIEKRQSVAFWCNPISGHATLYWYQQILGQGPKLLIQFQNNGVVDDSQLPKDRFSAERLKGVDSTLKIQPAKLEDSAVYLCASSLVPGQGYEQYFGPGTRLTVT.